The clone carrying this TCR beta chain shows up as medium-sized by frequency. Its antigen is still unknown. This CDR3 region has 13 residues. The germline V gene has CDR1 MRHNA and CDR2 SNTAGT. Multiplex touch-down PCR amplified TRB using TRB-A and TRB-B pools in one tube. TCRdb re-called the multiplex PCR reads and shows each CDR3 protein once, DNA omitted. Seen in this sample are 1,200 to 1,500 distinct CDR3 sequences; the ten most common clones hold around 45%. The sample comes from a study of T cell clusters in autoimmune cytopenias. Study at large: The median distinct TRB clonotype count was approximately 2,400 per sample, from a median roughly 55,000 reads.

Findings of the study overall: Healthy donors had about 3-fold more exclusive TRB clusters than active autoimmune hepatitis patients. Clustering suggested that physiological T cell clusters were missing in primary autoimmune cytopenia patients.

TRB was amplified from around 0.25 ug of peripheral blood genomic DNA per sample. Sequencing used peripheral blood. The chain recombines TRBV6-4 with TRBJ2-1. This sequence originates from a human donor with an autoimmune cytopenia or autoimmune hepatitis (not recorded which). The CDR3 is CASSDGLYNEQFF.